The T cell receptor beta chain described here comes from a study of long-term antiretroviral therapy in people with HIV. Broader study findings: Repertoires looked antigen-experienced, with only a slight naive shift after ART. After ART, diversity increased yet remained lower than transplant donor controls. Pre-ART expanded TRB clones stayed dominant throughout, though often decreasing after ART.

The assay, immunoSEQ v3.0, was run at survey level. Each sample had sequencing targeting about 40,000-50,000 T-cell genomes. The data were produced by immunoSEQ multiplex PCR, yet TCRdb's version contains in-frame clones alone and is incomplete. Here the sample spans roughly 30,000 clones, about 83% being singletons. Notes on this clone: The antigen is unknown.

Germline loops: CDR1 SGHTA, CDR2 FQGTGA. Germline trimming cut 2 bases from V and 4 bases from J; bases unmatched to any gene: 7. This CDR3 contains 15 residues. This chain joins TRBV7-3 and TRBJ2-7, with 8 bases that match TRBD2. The receptor comes from a man aged 35 to 55 with HIV. This specimen was unsorted PBMCs, taken about 5 years after starting antiretroviral therapy. DNA for the CDR3: TGTGCCAGCAGCTTACGGCCAGCGGGAGTGTACGAGCAGTACTTC. Its protein product is CASSLRPAGVYEQYF.